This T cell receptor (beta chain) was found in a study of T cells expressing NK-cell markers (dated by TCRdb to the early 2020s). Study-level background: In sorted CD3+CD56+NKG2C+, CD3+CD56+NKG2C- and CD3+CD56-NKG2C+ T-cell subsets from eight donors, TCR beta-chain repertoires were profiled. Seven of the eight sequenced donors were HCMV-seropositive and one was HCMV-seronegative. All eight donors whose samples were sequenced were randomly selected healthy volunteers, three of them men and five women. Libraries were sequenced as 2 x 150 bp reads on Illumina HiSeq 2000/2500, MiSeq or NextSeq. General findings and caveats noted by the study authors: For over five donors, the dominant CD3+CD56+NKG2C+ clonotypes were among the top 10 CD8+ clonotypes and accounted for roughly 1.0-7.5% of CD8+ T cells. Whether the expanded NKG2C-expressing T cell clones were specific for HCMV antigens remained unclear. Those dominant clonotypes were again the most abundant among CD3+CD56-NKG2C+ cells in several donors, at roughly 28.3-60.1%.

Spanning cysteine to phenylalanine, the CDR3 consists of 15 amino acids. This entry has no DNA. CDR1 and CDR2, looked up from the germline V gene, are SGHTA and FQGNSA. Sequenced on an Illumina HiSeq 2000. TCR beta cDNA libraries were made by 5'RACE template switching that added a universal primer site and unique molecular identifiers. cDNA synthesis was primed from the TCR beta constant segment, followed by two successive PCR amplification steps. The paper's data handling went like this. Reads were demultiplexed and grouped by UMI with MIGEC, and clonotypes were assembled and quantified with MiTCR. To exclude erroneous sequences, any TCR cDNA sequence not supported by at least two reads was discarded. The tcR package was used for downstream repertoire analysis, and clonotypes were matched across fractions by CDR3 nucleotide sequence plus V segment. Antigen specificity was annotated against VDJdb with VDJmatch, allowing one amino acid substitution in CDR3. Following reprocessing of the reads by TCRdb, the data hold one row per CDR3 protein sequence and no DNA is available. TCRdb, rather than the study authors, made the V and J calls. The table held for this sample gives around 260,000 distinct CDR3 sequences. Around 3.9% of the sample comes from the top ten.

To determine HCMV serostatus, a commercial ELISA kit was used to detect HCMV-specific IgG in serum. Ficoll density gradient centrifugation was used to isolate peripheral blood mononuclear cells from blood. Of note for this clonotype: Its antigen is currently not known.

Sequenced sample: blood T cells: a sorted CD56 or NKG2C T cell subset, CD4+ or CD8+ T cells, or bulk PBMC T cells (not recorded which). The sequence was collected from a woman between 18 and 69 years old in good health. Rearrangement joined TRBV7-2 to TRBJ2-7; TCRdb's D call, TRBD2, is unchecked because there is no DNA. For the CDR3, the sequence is CASSQGLAGGVEQYF.